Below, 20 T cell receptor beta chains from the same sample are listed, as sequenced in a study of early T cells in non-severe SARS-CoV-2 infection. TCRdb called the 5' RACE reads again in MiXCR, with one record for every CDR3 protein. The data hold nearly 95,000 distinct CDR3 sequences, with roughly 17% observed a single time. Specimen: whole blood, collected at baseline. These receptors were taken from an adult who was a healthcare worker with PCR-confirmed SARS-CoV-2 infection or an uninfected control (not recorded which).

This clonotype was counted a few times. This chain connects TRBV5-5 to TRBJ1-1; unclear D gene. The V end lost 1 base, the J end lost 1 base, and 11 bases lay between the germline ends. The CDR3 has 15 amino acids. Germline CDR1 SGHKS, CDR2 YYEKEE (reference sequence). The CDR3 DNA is TGTGCCAGCAGCTTGAGTGGACGGACGAACACTGAAGCTTTCTTT. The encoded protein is CASSLSGRTNTEAFF.

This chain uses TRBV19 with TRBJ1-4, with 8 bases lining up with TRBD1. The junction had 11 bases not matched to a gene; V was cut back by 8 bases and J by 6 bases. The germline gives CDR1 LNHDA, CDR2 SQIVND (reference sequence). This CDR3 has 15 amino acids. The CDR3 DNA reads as TGTGCCAGTCGGGACAGGCGTAGCCCGGATGAAAAACTGTTTTTT. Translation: CASRDRRSPDEKLFF.

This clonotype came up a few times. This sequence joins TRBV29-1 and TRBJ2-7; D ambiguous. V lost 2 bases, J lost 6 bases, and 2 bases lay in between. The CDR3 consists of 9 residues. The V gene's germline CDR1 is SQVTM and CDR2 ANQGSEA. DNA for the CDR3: TGCAGCGTTGAACGCGAGCAGTACTTC. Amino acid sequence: CSVEREQYF.

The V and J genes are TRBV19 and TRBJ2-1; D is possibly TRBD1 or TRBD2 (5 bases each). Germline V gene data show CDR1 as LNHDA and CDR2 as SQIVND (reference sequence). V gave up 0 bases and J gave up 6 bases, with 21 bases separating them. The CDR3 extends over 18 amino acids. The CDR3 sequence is CASSIDGGRRPQVNEQFF. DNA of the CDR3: TGTGCCAGTAGTATAGATGGGGGTAGGCGGCCTCAGGTCAATGAGCAGTTCTTC.

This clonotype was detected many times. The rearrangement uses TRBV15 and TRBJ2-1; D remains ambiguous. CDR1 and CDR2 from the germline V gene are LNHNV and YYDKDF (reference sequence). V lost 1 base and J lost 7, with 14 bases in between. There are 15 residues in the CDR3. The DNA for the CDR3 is TGTGCCACCAGCAGAGGTGCATATTTGGGGAATGAGCAGTTCTTC. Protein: CATSRGAYLGNEQFF.

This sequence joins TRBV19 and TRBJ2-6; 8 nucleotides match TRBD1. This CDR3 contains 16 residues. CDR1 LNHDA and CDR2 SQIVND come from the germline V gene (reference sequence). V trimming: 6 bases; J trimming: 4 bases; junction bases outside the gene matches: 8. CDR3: CASSQGALSGANVLTF. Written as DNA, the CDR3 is TGTGCCAGTAGCCAGGGGGCTTTATCCGGGGCCAACGTCCTGACTTTC.

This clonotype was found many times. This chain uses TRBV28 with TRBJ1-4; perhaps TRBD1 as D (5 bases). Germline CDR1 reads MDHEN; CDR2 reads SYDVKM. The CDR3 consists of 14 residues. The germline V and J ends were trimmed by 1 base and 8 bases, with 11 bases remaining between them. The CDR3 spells CASSLFGGDEKLFF. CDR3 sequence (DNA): TGTGCCAGCAGTTTATTCGGGGGGGACGAAAAACTGTTTTTT.

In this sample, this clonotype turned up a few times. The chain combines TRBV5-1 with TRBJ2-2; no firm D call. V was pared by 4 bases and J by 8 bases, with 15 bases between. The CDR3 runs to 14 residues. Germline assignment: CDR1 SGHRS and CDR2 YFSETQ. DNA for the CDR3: TGCGCCAGCAGCACAAACCCCGGGTCGGGGGAGCTGTTTTTT. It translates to CASSTNPGSGELFF. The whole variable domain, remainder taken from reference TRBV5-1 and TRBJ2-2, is KAGVTQTPRYLIKTRGQQVTLSCSPISGHRSVSWYQQTPGQGLQFLFEYFSETQRNKGNFPGRFSGRQFSNSRSEMNVSTLELGDSALYLCASSTNPGSGELFFGEGSRLTVL.

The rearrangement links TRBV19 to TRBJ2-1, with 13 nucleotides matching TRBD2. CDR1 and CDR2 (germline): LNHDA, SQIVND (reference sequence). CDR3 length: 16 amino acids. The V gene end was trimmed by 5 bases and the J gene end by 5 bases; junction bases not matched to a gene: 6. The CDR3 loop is CASSPRTSGGHNEQFF. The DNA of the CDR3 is TGTGCCAGTAGTCCAAGGACTAGCGGGGGACACAATGAGCAGTTCTTC.

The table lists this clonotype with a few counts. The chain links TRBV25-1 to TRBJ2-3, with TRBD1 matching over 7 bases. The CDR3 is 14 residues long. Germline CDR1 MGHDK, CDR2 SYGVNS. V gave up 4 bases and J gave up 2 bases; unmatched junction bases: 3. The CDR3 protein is CASSATGVTDTQYF. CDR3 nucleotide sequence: TGTGCCAGCAGTGCCACAGGGGTCACAGATACGCAGTATTTT. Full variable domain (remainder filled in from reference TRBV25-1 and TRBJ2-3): EADIYQTPRYLVIGTGKKITLECSQTMGHDKMYWYQQDPGMELHLIHYSYGVNSTEKGDLSSESTVSRIRTEHFPLTLESARPSHTSQYLCASSATGVTDTQYFGPGTRLTVL.

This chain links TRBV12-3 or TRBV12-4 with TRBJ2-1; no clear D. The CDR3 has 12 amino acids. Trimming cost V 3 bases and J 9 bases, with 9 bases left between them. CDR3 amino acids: CASSLSLSEQFF. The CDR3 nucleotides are TGTGCCAGCAGTTTGTCGCTGAGTGAGCAGTTCTTC.

The CDR3 sequence is CASSHSLDRSYEQYF. The CDR3 DNA reads as TGCGCCAGCAGCCATTCCCTAGACAGGTCCTACGAGCAGTACTTC. The V and J genes are TRBV4-3 and TRBJ2-7; maybe TRBD1 (6 bases). Trimming stripped 3 bases from V and 1 base from J, with 13 bases between. The CDR3 consists of 15 residues. Germline CDR1 is LGHNA and CDR2 is YSLEER.

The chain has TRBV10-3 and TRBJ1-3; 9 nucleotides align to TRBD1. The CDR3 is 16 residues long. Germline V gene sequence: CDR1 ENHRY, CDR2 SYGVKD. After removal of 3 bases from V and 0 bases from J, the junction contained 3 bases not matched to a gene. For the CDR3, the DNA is TGTGCCATCAGTGACCCGACAGGGGGCTCTGGAAACACCATATATTTT. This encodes CAISDPTGGSGNTIYF.

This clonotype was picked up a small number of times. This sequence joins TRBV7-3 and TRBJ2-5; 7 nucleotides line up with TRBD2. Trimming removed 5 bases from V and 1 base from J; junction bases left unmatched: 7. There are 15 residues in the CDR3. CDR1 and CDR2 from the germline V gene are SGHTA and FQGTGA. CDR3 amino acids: CASSPSGLPQETQYF. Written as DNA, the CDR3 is TGTGCCAGCAGCCCTTCGGGACTACCCCAAGAGACCCAGTACTTC.

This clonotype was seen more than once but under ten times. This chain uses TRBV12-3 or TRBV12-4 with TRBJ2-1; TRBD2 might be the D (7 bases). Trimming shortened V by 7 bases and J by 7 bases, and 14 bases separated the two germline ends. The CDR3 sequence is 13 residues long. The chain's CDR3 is CASILGGRNEQFF. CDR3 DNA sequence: TGTGCCAGCATCCTGGGGGGGCGGAATGAGCAGTTCTTC.

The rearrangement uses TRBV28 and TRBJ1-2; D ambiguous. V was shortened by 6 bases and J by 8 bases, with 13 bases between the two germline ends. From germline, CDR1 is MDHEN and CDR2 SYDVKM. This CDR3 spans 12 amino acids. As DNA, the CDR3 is TGTGCCAGCAGCACACTAGCGGCGGGCTACACCTTC. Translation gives CASSTLAAGYTF.

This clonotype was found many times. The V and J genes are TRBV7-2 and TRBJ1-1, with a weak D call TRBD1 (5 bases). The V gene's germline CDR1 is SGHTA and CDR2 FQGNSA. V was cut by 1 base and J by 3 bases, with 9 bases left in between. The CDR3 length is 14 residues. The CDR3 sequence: CASSLGGGYTEAFF. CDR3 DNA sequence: TGTGCCAGCAGCTTAGGGGGCGGGTACACTGAAGCTTTCTTT.

CDR3 protein: CATSTRKRQTGELFF. In DNA form, the CDR3 reads TGTGCCACCAGCACGAGGAAGCGCCAGACCGGGGAGCTGTTTTTT. The chain links TRBV15 to TRBJ2-2; D uncertain. V lost 4 bases to trimming and J lost 5 bases, with 14 bases between them. Germline CDR1 and CDR2: LNHNV and YYDKDF (reference sequence). CDR3 length equals 15 residues.

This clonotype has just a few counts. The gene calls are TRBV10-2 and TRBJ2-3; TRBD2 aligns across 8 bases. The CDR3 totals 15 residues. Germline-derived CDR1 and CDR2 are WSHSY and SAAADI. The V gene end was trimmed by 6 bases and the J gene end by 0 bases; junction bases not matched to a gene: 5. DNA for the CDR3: TGCGCCAGCAGCCCGAGACTAGCGAGCACAGATACGCAGTATTTT. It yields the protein CASSPRLASTDTQYF.

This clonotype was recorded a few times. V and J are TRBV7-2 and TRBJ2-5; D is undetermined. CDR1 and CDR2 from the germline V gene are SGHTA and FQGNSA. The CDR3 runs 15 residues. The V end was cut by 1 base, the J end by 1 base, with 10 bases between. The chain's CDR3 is CASSLGSALQETQYF. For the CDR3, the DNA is TGTGCCAGCAGCTTAGGGAGTGCTCTCCAAGAGACCCAGTACTTC.